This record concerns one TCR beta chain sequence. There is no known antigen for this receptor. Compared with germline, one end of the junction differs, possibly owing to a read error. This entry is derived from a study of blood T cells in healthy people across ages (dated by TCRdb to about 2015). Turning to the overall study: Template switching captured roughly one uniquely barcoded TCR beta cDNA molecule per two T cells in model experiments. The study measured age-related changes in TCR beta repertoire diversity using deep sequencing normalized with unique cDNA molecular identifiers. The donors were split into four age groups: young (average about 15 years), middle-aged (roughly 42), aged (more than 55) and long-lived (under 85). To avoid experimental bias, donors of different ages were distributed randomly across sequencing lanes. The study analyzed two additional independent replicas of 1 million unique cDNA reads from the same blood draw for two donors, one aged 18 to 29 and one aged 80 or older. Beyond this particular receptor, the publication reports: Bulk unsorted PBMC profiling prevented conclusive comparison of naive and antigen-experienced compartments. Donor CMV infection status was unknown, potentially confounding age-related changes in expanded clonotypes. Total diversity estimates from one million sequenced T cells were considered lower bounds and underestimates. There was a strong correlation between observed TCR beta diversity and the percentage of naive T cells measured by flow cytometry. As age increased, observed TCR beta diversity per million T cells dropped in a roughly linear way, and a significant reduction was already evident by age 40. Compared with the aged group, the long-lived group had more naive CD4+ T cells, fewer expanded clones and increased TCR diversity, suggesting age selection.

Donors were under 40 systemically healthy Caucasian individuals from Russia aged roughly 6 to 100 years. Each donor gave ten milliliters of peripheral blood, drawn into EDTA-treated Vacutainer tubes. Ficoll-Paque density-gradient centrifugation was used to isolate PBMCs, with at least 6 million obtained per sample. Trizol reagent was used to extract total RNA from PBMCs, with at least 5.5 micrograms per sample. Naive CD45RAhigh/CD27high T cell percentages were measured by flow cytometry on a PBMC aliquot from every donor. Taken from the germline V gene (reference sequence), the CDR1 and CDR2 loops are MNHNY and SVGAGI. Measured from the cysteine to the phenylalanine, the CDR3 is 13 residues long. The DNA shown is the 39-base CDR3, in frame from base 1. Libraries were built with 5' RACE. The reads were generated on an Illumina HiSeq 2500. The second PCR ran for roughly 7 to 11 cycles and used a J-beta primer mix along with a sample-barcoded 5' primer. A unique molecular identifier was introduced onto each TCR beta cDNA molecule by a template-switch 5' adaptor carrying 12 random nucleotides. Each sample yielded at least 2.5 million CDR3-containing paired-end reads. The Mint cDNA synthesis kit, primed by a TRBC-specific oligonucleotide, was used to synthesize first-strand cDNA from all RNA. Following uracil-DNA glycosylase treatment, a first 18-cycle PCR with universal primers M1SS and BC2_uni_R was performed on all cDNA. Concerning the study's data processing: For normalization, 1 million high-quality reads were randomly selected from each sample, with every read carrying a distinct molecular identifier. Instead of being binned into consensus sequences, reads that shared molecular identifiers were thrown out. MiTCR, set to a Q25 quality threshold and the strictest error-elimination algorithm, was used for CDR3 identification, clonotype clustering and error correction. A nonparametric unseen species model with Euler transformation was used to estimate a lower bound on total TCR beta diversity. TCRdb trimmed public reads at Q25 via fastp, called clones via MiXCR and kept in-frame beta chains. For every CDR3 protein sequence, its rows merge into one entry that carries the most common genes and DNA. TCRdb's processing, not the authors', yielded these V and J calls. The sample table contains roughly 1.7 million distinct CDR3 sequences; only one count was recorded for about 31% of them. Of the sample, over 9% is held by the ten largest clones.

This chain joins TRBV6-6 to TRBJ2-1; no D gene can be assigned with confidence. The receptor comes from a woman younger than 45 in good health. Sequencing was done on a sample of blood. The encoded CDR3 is CASSYVLYNKQFF. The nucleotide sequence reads TGTGCCAGCAGTTACGTACTCTACAATAAGCAGTTCTTC.